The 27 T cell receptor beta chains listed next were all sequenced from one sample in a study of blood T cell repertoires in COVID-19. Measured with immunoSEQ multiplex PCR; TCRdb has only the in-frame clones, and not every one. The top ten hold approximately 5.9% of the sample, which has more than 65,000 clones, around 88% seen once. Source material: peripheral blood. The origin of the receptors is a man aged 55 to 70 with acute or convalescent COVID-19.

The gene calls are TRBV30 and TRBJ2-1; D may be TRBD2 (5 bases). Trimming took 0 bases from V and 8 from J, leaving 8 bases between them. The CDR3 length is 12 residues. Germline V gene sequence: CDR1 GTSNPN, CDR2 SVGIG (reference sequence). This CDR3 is CAWSVLGDEQFF. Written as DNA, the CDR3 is TGTGCCTGGAGTGTACTCGGGGATGAGCAGTTCTTC.

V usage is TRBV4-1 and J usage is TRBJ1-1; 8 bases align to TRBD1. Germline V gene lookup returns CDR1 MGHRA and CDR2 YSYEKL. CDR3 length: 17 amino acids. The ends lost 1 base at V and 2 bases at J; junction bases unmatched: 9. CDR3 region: CASSQGTGSKLNTEAFF. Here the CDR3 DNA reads TGCGCCAGCAGCCAAGGGACAGGGAGTAAATTAAACACTGAAGCTTTCTTT.

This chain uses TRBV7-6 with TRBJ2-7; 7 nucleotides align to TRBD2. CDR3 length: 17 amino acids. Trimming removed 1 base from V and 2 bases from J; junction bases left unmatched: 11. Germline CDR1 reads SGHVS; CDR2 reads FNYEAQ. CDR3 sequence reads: CASSLGGAGEPAYEQYF. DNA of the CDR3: TGTGCCAGCAGCTTAGGCGGTGCGGGGGAGCCAGCCTACGAGCAGTACTTC.

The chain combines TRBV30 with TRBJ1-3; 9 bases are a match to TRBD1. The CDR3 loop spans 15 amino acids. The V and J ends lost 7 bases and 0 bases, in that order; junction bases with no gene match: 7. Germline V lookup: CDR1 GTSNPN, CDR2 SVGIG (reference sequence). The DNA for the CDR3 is TGTGCCTTTTACAGGGGGCGATCCTCTGGAAACACCATATATTTT. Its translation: CAFYRGRSSGNTIYF.

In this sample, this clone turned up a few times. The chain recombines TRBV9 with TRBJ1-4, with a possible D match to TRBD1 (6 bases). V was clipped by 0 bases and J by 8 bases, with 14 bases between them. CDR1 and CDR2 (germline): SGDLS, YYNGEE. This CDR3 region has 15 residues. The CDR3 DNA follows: TGTGCCAGCAGCGTAGGAGCAGGGGAAGGGGAAAAACTGTTTTTT. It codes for CASSVGAGEGEKLFF. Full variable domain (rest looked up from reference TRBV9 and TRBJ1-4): DSGVTQTPKHLITATGQRVTLRCSPRSGDLSVYWYQQSLDQGLQFLIQYYNGEERAKGNILERFSAQQFPDLHSELNLSSLELGDSALYFCASSVGAGEGEKLFFGSGTQLSVL.

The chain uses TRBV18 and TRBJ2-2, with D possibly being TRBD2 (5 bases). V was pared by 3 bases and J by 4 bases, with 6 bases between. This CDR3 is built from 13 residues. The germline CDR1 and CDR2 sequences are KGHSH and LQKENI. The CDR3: CASSPGSTGELFF. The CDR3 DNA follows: TGTGCCAGCTCACCTGGGAGCACCGGGGAGCTGTTTTTT.

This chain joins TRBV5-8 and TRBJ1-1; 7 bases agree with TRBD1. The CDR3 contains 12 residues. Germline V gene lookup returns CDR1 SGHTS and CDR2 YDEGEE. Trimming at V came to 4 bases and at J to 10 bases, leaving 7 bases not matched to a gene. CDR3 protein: CASSLQGQRAFF. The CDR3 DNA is TGTGCCAGCAGCCTACAGGGGCAGAGAGCTTTCTTT.

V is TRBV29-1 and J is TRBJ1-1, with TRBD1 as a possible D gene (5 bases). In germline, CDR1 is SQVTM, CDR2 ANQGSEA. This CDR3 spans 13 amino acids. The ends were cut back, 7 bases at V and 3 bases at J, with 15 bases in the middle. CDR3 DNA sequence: TGCAGCGGTGGGACTCTTAAGGACACTGAAGCTTTCTTT. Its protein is CSGGTLKDTEAFF.

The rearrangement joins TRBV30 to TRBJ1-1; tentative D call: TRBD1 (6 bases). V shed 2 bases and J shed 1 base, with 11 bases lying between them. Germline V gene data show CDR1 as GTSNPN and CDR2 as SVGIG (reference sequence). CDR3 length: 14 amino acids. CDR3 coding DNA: TGTGCCTGGAGTTACCAAGGGGGGAACACTGAAGCTTTCTTT. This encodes CAWSYQGGNTEAFF. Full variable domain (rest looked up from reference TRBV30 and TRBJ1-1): SQTIHQWPATLVQPVGSPLSLECTVEGTSNPNLYWYRQAAGRGLQLLFYSVGIGQISSEVPQNLSASRPQDRQFILSSKKLLLSDSGFYLCAWSYQGGNTEAFFGQGTRLTVV.

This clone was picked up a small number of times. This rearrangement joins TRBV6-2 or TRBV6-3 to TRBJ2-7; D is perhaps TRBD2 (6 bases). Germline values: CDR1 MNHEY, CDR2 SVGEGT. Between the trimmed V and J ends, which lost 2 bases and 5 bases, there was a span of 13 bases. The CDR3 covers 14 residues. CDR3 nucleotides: TGTGCCAGCAGTTACACCTTCGGACTACACGAGCAGTACTTC. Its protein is CASSYTFGLHEQYF.

The CDR3 is CASSYLPGTGIYEQYF. CDR3 DNA: TGTGCCAGCAGTTACCTCCCCGGGACAGGTATCTACGAGCAGTACTTC. The chain joins TRBV6-5 to TRBJ2-7, with 8 bases lining up with TRBD1. J was trimmed by 3 bases and V by 2 bases; bases with no gene match: 9. This CDR3 spans 16 amino acids. Per germline, CDR1 MNHEY and CDR2 SVGAGI.

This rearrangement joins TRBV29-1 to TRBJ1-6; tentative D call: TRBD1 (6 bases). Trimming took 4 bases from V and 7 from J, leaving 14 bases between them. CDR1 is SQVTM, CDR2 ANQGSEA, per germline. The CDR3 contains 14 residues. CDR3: CSVGTGQQNSPLHF. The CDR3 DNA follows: TGCAGCGTTGGGACTGGACAGCAAAATTCACCCCTCCACTTT.

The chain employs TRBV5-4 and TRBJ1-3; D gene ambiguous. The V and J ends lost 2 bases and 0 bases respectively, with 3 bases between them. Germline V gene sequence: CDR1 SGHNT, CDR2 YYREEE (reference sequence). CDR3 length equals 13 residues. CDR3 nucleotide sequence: TGTGCCAGCAGCTTATACTCTGGAAACACCATATATTTT. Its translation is CASSLYSGNTIYF.

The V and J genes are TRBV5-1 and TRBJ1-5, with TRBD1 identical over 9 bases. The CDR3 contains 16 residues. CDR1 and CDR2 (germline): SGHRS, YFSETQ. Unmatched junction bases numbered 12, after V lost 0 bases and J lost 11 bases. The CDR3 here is CASSLVGDRAQSAQHF. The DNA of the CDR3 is TGCGCCAGCAGCTTGGTCGGGGACAGGGCTCAATCCGCCCAGCATTTT.

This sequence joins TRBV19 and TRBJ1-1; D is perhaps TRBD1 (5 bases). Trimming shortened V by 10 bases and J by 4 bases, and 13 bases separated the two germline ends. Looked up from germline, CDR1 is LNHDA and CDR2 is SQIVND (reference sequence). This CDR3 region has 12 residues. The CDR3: CATIRGLTEAFF. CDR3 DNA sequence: TGTGCCACTATTAGGGGACTCACTGAAGCTTTCTTT.

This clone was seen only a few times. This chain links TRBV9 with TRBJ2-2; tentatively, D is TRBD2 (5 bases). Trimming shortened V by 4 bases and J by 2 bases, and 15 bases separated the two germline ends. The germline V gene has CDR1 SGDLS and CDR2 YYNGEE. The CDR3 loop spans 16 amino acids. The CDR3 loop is CASSPTSGSNTGELFF. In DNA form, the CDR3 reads TGTGCCAGCAGCCCGACGAGCGGAAGTAACACCGGGGAGCTGTTTTTT.

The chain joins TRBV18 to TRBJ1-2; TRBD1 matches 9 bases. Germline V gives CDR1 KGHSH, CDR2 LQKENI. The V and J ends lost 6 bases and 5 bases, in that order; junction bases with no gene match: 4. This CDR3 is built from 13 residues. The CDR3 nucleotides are TGTGCCAGCTCTCACGGACAGGGGTATGGCTACACCTTC. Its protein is CASSHGQGYGYTF.

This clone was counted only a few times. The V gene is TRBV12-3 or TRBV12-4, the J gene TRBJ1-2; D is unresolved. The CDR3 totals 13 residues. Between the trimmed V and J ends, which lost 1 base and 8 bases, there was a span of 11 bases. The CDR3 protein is CASSLGRTMGYTF. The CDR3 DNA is TGTGCCAGCAGTTTAGGCAGGACTATGGGCTACACCTTC.

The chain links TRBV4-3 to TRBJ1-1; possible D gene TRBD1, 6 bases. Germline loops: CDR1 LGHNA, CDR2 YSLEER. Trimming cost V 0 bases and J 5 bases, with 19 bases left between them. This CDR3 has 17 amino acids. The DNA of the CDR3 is TGCGCCAGCAGCCAAGAAGCCTTCGCAGGGGATGGGACTGAAGCTTTCTTT. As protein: CASSQEAFAGDGTEAFF.

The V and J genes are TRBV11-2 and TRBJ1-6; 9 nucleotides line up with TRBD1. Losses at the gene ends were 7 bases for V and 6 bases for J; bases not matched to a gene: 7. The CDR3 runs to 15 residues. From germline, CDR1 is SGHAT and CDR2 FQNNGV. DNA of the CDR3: TGTGCCAGCACCCTCTTGGGACAGGGTAATTCACCCCTCCACTTT. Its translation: CASTLLGQGNSPLHF. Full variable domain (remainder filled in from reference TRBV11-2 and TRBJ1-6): EAGVAQSPRYKIIEKRQSVAFWCNPISGHATLYWYQQILGQGPKLLIQFQNNGVVDDSQLPKDRFSAERLKGVDSTLKIQPAKLEDSAVYLCASTLLGQGNSPLHFGNGTRLTVT.

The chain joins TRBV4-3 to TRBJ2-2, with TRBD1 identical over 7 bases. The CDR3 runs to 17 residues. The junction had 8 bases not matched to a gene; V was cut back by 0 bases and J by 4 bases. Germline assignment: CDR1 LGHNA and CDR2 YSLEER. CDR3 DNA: TGCGCCAGCAGCCAAGACTCTGTAGGGGGCCTCACCGGGGAGCTGTTTTTT. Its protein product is CASSQDSVGGLTGELFF.

DNA for the CDR3: TGTGCCAGCAGTTTATCATCCGGGACACTGAACACTGAAGCTTTCTTT. The encoded protein is CASSLSSGTLNTEAFF. The J gene is TRBJ1-1, the V gene TRBV27; D may be TRBD1 (6 bases). V gave up 0 bases and J gave up 0 bases, with 11 bases separating them. The CDR3 extends over 16 amino acids. The germline V gene has CDR1 MNHEY and CDR2 SMNVEV (reference sequence).

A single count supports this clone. The CDR3 nucleotides read TGTGCCAGCTCCGGGGCTGACAGGGGCCTTGACTCACCCCTCCACTTT. Translation gives CASSGADRGLDSPLHF. The V call is TRBV18, the J call TRBJ1-6, with 8 bases that match TRBD1. This CDR3 is built from 16 residues. V gave up 6 bases and J gave up 10 bases; unmatched junction bases: 14. Germline V CDR1 and CDR2: KGHSH, LQKENI. Drawing the rest from reference TRBV18 and TRBJ1-6, the complete variable domain is NAGVMQNPRHLVRRRGQEARLRCSPMKGHSHVYWYRQLPEEGLKFMVYLQKENIIDESGMPKERFSAEFPKEGPSILRIQQVVRGDSAAYFCASSGADRGLDSPLHFGNGTRLTVT.

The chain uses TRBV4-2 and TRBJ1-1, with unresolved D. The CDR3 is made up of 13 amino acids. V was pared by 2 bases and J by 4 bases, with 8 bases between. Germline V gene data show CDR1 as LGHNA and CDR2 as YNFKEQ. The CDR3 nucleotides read TGTGCCAGCAGCCAAACGGGGATCACTGAAGCTTTCTTT. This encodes CASSQTGITEAFF.

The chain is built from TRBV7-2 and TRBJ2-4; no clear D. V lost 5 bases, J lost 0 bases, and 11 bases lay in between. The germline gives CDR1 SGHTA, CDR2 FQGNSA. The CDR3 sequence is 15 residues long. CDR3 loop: CASSPVALAKNIQYF. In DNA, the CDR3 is TGTGCCAGCAGCCCGGTAGCTCTAGCCAAAAACATTCAGTACTTC.

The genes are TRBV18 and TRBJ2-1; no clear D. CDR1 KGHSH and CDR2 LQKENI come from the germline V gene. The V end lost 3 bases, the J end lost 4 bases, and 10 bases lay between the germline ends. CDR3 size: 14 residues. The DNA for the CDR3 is TGTGCCAGCTCACCCTCCTACGAGTACAATGAGCAGTTCTTC. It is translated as CASSPSYEYNEQFF.

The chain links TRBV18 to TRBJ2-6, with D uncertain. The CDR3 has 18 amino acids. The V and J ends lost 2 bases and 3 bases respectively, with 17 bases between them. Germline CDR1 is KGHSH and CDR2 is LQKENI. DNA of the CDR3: TGTGCCAGCTCACCAATGTCAGCCGGAGTTAGTGGGGCCAACGTCCTGACTTTC. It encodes CASSPMSAGVSGANVLTF.